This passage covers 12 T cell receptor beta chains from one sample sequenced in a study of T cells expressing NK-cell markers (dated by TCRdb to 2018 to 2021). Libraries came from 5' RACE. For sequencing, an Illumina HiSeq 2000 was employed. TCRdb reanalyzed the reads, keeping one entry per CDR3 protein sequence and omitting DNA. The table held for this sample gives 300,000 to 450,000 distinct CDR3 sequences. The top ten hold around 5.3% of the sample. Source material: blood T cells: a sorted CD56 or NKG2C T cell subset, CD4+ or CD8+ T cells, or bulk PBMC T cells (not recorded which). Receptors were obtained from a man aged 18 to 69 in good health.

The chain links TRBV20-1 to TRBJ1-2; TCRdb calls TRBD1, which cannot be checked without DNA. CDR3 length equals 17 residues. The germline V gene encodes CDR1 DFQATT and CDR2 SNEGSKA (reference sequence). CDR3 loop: CSARDLGGQGQNYGYTF.

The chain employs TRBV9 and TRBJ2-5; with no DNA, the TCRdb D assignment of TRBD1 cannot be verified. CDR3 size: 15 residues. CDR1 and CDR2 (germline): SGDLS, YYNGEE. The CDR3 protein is CASSAWDRGKLGQYF.

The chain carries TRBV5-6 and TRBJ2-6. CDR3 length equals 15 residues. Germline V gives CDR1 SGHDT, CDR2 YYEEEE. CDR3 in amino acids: CASSFWRSGANVLTF.

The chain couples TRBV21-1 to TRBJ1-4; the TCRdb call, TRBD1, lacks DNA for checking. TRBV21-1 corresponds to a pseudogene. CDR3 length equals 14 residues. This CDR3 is CASRKGRGHEKLFF.

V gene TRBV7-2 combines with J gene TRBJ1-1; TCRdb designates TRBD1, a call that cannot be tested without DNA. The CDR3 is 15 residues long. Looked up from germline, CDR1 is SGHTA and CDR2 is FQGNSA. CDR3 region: CASSLGGFGNTEAFF.

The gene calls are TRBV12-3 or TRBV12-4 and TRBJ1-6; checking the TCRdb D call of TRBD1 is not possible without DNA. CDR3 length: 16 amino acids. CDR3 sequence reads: CASSFLHTGYNSPLHF.

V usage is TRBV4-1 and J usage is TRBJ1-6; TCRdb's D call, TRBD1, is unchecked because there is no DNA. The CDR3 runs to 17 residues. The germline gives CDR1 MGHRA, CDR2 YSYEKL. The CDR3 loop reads CASSQGLRVMYNSPLHF.

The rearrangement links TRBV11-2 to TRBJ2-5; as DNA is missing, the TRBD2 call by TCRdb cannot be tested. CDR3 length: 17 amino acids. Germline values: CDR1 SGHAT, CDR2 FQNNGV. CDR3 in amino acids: CASSLDLAGGPRGTQYF.

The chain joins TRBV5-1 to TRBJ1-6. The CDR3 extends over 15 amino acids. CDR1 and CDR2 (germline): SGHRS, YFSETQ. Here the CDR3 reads CASSLFGSYNSPLHF. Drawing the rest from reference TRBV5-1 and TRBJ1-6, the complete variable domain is KAGVTQTPRYLIKTRGQQVTLSCSPISGHRSVSWYQQTPGQGLQFLFEYFSETQRNKGNFPGRFSGRQFSNSRSEMNVSTLELGDSALYLCASSLFGSYNSPLHFGNGTRLTVT.

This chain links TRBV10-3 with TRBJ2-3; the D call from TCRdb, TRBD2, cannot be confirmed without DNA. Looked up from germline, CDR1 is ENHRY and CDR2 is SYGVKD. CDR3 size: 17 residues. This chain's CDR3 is CAISGASGGGQADTQYF.

CDR3 sequence: CASSDSWGTEAFF. The chain recombines TRBV12-3 or TRBV12-4 with TRBJ1-1. The CDR3 sequence is 13 residues long.

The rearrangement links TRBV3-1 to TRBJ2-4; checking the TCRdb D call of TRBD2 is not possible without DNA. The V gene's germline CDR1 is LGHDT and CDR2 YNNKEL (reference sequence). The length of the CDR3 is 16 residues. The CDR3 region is CASSQDLGEVQNIQYF.